The entry below gives a single T cell receptor (beta chain) sequence along with its context. Produced via immunoSEQ multiplex PCR; TCRdb's table is partial and in-frame only. The sample shows about 330,000 clones, around nine tenths of them seen only once. The CDR3 runs 12 residues. V shed 5 bases and J 8 bases; nucleotides not matched to a gene: 5. Germline V lookup: CDR1 MNHEY, CDR2 SVGAGI. The record originates from a study of blood T cell repertoires in COVID-19. Study overall: There were acute and convalescent COVID-19 samples, and they came from the United States, Italy and Spain. Sample material is recorded as cDNA or gDNA derived from T cells, B-cell-depleted T cells, or PBMCs.

The clonotype comes from a woman aged 45-60 years with active or convalescent COVID-19. Sequencing was performed on peripheral blood. The chain is built from TRBV6-5 and TRBJ1-2; 7 bases agree with TRBD1. For the CDR3, the DNA is TGTGCCAGCAGTCCGACAGGGCAAGGCTACACCTTC. As protein: CASSPTGQGYTF.